This T cell receptor beta chain was profiled in a study of blood T cells in healthy people across ages. Across the study: In model experiments, template switching was able to capture about one barcoded beta molecule for every two T cells that were present. Regarding the study as a whole: Estimates of diversity drawn from one million T cells were considered underestimates. Because donor CMV status was unknown, expanded clonotype changes were possibly confounded.

V was pared by 4 bases and J by 6 bases, with 13 bases of the junction left unmatched. Germline lookup yields CDR1 MNHEY and CDR2 SVGEGT. The CDR3 has 16 amino acids. Then a second PCR, running about 6 to 12 cycles, was carried out with a sample-barcoded 5' primer and a J-beta primer mix. MiXCR, applied by TCRdb to the 5' RACE reads, yields one record per CDR3 protein. The sample yields over 1,200,000 distinct CDR3 sequences, approximately 59% seen once. Those donating, healthy Caucasian individuals from Russia, were aged roughly 6 to 100. Remarks on this clonotype: Its antigen is still unknown.

The chain is built from TRBV6-2 or TRBV6-3 and TRBJ1-2; 8 bases line up with TRBD1. What was sequenced was blood. The receptor was derived from a man aged 18 to 29 in good health. CDR3 loop: CASSSFRDRPPHGYTF. CDR3 DNA sequence: TGTGCCAGCAGTTCCTTTCGGGACAGGCCTCCTCATGGCTACACCTTC.